Reported below is one TCR beta chain. Per the original data handling: Scientists estimated how many nucleated cells there were by amplifying reference gene primers. Sequencing used immunoSEQ multiplex PCR; TCRdb keeps in-frame clones, though not all of them. V and J calls and clone size come straight from that table; D and trimming were deduced from the DNA. The table includes some 150,000 clones, 70% to 90% detected once. This sample is part of a study of blood T cell repertoires in COVID-19. Study details: From the United States, Italy and Spain came samples of acute and convalescent COVID-19. PBMCs, B-cell-depleted T cells, or T cells were the source of the cDNA or gDNA that made up the material.

Specimen: peripheral blood. This clonotype was sampled from a man aged 35 to 55 with acute or convalescent COVID-19.

This CDR3 is CASSTSRQGGPGNTEAFF. The CDR3 DNA reads as TGTGCCAGCAGTACCTCGCGACAGGGGGGTCCCGGGAACACTGAAGCTTTCTTT. The rearrangement uses TRBV6-2 or TRBV6-3 and TRBJ1-1; 9 bases line up with TRBD1. The CDR3 is 18 amino acids. Germline trimming cut 5 bases from V and 1 base from J; bases unmatched to any gene: 14. Germline CDR1 reads MNHEY; CDR2 reads SVGEGT.